One sample yielded the 22 T cell receptor beta chains listed below, sequenced in a study of T cell responses to AZD1222 COVID-19 vaccine. Data came from immunoSEQ multiplex PCR; TCRdb stores just in-frame clones and leaves some out. The sample holds approximately 140,000 clones, 92% seen once. The sequenced sample was peripheral blood, obtained 28 days after the second AZD1222 dose. The receptors here all came from an adult who received the AZD1222 COVID-19 vaccine.

The chain joins TRBV19 to TRBJ1-4; D is uncertain. Trimming left V 5 bases short and J 0 bases short, with 4 bases between. The CDR3 loop spans 13 amino acids. Germline assignment: CDR1 LNHDA and CDR2 SQIVND (reference sequence). The CDR3: CASSLSTNEKLFF. CDR3 nucleotides: TGTGCCAGTAGTTTGTCAACTAATGAAAAACTGTTTTTT. The complete variable domain, with remaining parts taken from reference TRBV19 and TRBJ1-4, reads DGGITQSPKYLFRKEGQNVTLSCEQNLNHDAMYWYRQDPGQGLRLIYYSQIVNDFQKGDIAEGYSVSREKKESFPLTVTSAQKNPTAFYLCASSLSTNEKLFFGSGTQLSVL.

This chain uses TRBV5-5 with TRBJ1-1, with 7 bases identical to TRBD1. Germline V gives CDR1 SGHKS, CDR2 YYEKEE (reference sequence). Trimming removed 2 bases from V and 11 bases from J; junction bases left unmatched: 9. CDR3 size: 13 residues. CDR3 in DNA: TGTGCCAGCAGCTTAATGGCAGGGGGTTTGGCTTTCTTT. Translation: CASSLMAGGLAFF.

As DNA, the CDR3 is TGCGCCAGCAGCCAAGATAGGGTTGGGACTGAAGCTTTCTTT. This sequence encodes CASSQDRVGTEAFF. This chain uses TRBV4-3 with TRBJ1-1; D is ambiguous. The CDR3 has 14 residues. Per the germline V gene, CDR1 is LGHNA and CDR2 is YSLEER. V was trimmed by 0 bases and J by 5 bases, leaving 10 bases between them.

This clone was observed a single time. The rearrangement links TRBV6-8 to TRBJ1-2, with TRBD1 matching 9 bases. V shed 6 bases, J shed 2 bases, and the junction held 10 bases outside the gene matches. CDR1 MNHGY and CDR2 SAAAGT come from the germline V gene. The CDR3 extends over 16 amino acids. For the CDR3, the DNA is TGTGCCAGCAGGGCCCCGCGGACAGGGGCGAACTATGGCTACACCTTC. This encodes CASRAPRTGANYGYTF.

J is TRBJ1-1 and V is TRBV2, with a tentative D call TRBD1 (5 bases). The CDR3 runs to 13 residues. V lost 6 bases and J lost 1, with 9 bases in between. Germline CDR1 is SNHLY and CDR2 is FYNNEI. The CDR3: CASSVQGNTEAFF. The DNA of the CDR3 is TGTGCCAGCAGCGTTCAGGGGAACACTGAAGCTTTCTTT.

J is TRBJ2-7 and V is TRBV28, with 9 bases aligning to TRBD2. The CDR3 runs to 16 residues. Germline V gene data show CDR1 as MDHEN and CDR2 as SYDVKM. V dropped 5 bases and J dropped 1; count of bases not matched to a gene: 9. The DNA for the CDR3 is TGTGCCAGCAGTCCCGGTTATAGCGGGGGTTCCTACGAGCAGTACGTC. Residues: CASSPGYSGGSYEQYV.

The chain employs TRBV11-2 and TRBJ1-5; unclear D gene. V was pared by 0 bases and J by 7 bases, with 13 bases between. Germline CDR1 and CDR2: SGHAT and FQNNGV. This CDR3 region has 15 residues. The CDR3 region is CASSLDYYGGQPQHF. In DNA form, the CDR3 reads TGTGCCAGCAGCTTAGATTATTATGGAGGCCAGCCCCAGCATTTT.

The V gene is TRBV9, the J gene TRBJ2-5; the D is unclear. The CDR3 loop spans 15 amino acids. V lost 0 bases, J lost 1 base, and 10 bases lay in between. Germline V gene data show CDR1 as SGDLS and CDR2 as YYNGEE. CDR3 loop: CASSVGGTPQETQYF. Written as DNA, the CDR3 is TGTGCCAGCAGCGTAGGGGGTACCCCCCAAGAGACCCAGTACTTC.

This clone was detected only once. This chain uses TRBV27 with TRBJ2-5; D remains unclear. The CDR3 loop spans 18 amino acids. Trimming shortened V by 1 base and J by 5 bases, and 23 bases separated the two germline ends. Germline CDR1 and CDR2: MNHEY and SMNVEV (reference sequence). The DNA of the CDR3 is TGTGCCAGCAGTTTATGGGCAGCCTCCAGCCTTAAAGCGGAGACCCAGTACTTC. It translates to CASSLWAASSLKAETQYF.

J is TRBJ1-2 and V is TRBV7-2, with D unresolved. This CDR3 contains 14 residues. V was trimmed by 3 bases and J by 7 bases, leaving 15 bases between them. CDR1 and CDR2 from the germline V gene are SGHTA and FQGNSA. The CDR3 DNA sequence: TGTGCCAGCAGCTTGGGTCCTCAAGGTGGTGGCTACACCTTC. Residues: CASSLGPQGGGYTF.

The chain has TRBV6-6 and TRBJ1-5, with a tentative D call TRBD1 (5 bases). Germline V gene data show CDR1 as MNHNY and CDR2 as SVGAGI (reference sequence). The CDR3 is made up of 12 amino acids. Trimming took 10 bases from V and 4 from J, leaving 11 bases between them. CDR3 amino acids: CATQRGNQPQHF. As DNA, the CDR3 is TGTGCCACCCAGCGGGGGAATCAGCCCCAGCATTTT.

The chain uses TRBV6-5 and TRBJ2-1; D possibly uses TRBD1 or TRBD2 (5 bases each). The germline V gene encodes CDR1 MNHEY and CDR2 SVGAGI. The CDR3 totals 15 residues. Trimming cost V 2 bases and J 2 bases, with 10 bases left between them. CDR3 amino acids: CASSYIQEAYNEQFF. The CDR3 DNA follows: TGTGCCAGCAGTTACATACAGGAGGCCTACAATGAGCAGTTCTTC.

The gene calls are TRBV30 and TRBJ1-1, with 8 bases fitting TRBD1. This CDR3 is 13 amino acids long. V dropped 3 bases and J dropped 4; count of bases not matched to a gene: 4. Germline V CDR1 and CDR2: GTSNPN, SVGIG (reference sequence). The CDR3 nucleotides are TGTGCCTGGAGCACTGACAGGGGCACTGAAGCTTTCTTT. This encodes CAWSTDRGTEAFF. The full variable domain, in which reference TRBV30 and TRBJ1-1 provide the parts outside the CDR3, is SQTIHQWPATLVQPVGSPLSLECTVEGTSNPNLYWYRQAAGRGLQLLFYSVGIGQISSEVPQNLSASRPQDRQFILSSKKLLLSDSGFYLCAWSTDRGTEAFFGQGTRLTVV.

This chain links TRBV18 with TRBJ1-2; TRBD1 might be the D (5 bases). The CDR3 sequence is 14 residues long. V dropped 3 bases and J dropped 7 bases, with 15 bases sitting between them. CDR1 KGHSH and CDR2 LQKENI come from the germline V gene. DNA for the CDR3: TGTGCCAGCTCACCGGTAGACAGAACGGCTGGCTACACCTTC. Its protein is CASSPVDRTAGYTF.

The chain is built from TRBV12-5 and TRBJ2-7, with 11 bases fitting TRBD2. This CDR3 contains 19 residues. V was pared by 4 bases and J by 5 bases, with 19 bases of the junction left unmatched. Germline CDR1 reads LGHNT; CDR2 reads FRNRAP. CDR3 residues: CASGSSGVAGGPSFHEQYF. The CDR3 DNA reads TGTGCTAGTGGTTCATCTGGGGTAGCGGGAGGGCCTAGTTTCCACGAGCAGTACTTC.

The V gene is TRBV5-4, the J gene TRBJ1-6; weak D call: TRBD1 (5 bases). CDR3 size: 14 residues. The V gene lost 1 base and the J gene lost 5 bases, with 7 bases spanning the gap. Germline-derived CDR1 and CDR2 are SGHNT and YYREEE (reference sequence). The CDR3 DNA sequence: TGTGCCAGCAGCTTGACAGGTCATAATTCACCCCTCCACTTT. Encoded protein: CASSLTGHNSPLHF.

The V call is TRBV28, the J call TRBJ1-5, with TRBD1 matching 8 bases. The CDR3 has 15 residues. Germline assignment: CDR1 MDHEN and CDR2 SYDVKM. V was clipped by 3 bases and J by 7 bases; unmatched bases: 8. For the CDR3, the DNA is TGTGCCAGCAGTTTTAGGACAGGGTTCGGGCAGCCCCAGCATTTT. This codes for CASSFRTGFGQPQHF.

This rearrangement joins TRBV5-1 to TRBJ1-4; 10 positions agree with TRBD1. CDR1 and CDR2 (germline): SGHRS, YFSETQ. J was trimmed by 9 bases and V by 6 bases; bases with no gene match: 20. CDR3 length equals 18 residues. CDR3 sequence: CASTPRGFSGTGAQKLFF. CDR3 bases: TGCGCCAGCACCCCCCGGGGGTTTTCCGGGACAGGGGCCCAAAAACTGTTTTTT.

This chain links TRBV4-1 with TRBJ2-5; maybe TRBD2 (6 bases). V was shortened by 6 bases and J by 4 bases, with 15 bases between the two germline ends. The CDR3 spans 14 residues. From germline, CDR1 is MGHRA and CDR2 YSYEKL. In DNA form, the CDR3 reads TGCGCCAGCAGTCGGACTACTACCCCAGAGACCCAGTACTTC. It is translated as CASSRTTTPETQYF.

The V call is TRBV12-5, the J call TRBJ2-1; 7 bases map to TRBD2. The CDR3 spans 16 residues. Germline V lookup: CDR1 LGHNT, CDR2 FRNRAP. J lost 1 base, V lost 7 bases, and 10 bases had no gene match. The CDR3: CASATIAGRSYNEQFF. CDR3 bases: TGTGCTAGTGCCACGATAGCGGGCCGATCCTACAATGAGCAGTTCTTC.

This clone was picked up one time. CDR3 in DNA: TGTGCCAGCAGACAGACAGGCACTGAAGCTTTCTTT. This gives the protein CASRQTGTEAFF. The chain combines TRBV12-3 or TRBV12-4 with TRBJ1-1; D might be TRBD1 (6 bases). V gave up 6 bases and J gave up 4 bases, with 9 bases separating them. This CDR3 region has 12 residues.

This clone is a singleton in its sample. J is TRBJ1-2 and V is TRBV5-5; D remains ambiguous. Germline V gives CDR1 SGHKS, CDR2 YYEKEE (reference sequence). CDR3 length equals 11 residues. Trimming pared 0 bases from V and 4 bases from J, leaving 1 base between. CDR3 residues: CASSLAYGYTF. The CDR3 bases are TGTGCCAGCAGCTTGGCCTATGGCTACACCTTC.